The T cell receptor beta chain under discussion was sequenced for a study of cytomegalovirus exposure and HLA in healthy donors. The PCR employed 60 Vbeta primers together with 13 Jbeta primers. Data came from immunoSEQ multiplex PCR; TCRdb stores just in-frame clones and leaves some out. This sample has 150,000 to 200,000 clones, with 60% to 85% found just once. There are 16 residues in the CDR3. Germline CDR1 KGHSH, CDR2 LQKENI. V lost 3 bases to trimming and J lost 5 bases, with 19 bases between them. Overall study results and limits: There were some V segments, including TRBV6-2 and TRBV6-3, excluded as indistinguishable. The study assumed roughly uniform donor sequencing depth for presence/absence analyses. A later analysis reportedly identified an Asian-associated ancestry cluster as carrying fewer N-insertions than the roughly 670-donor mean. A list of 164 TCR beta chains associated with cytomegalovirus was given.

This clone was observed a few times. Its matching antigen is unknown. Sequences were obtained from PBMCs. The receptor's source is a female donor in good health and CMV-seronegative. The chain is built from TRBV18 and TRBJ1-1, with D possibly matching TRBD1 (5 bases). DNA of the CDR3: TGTGCCAGCTCACCGAACCTGGGGCAGGGAGGGACTGAAGCTTTCTTT. As protein: CASSPNLGQGGTEAFF.